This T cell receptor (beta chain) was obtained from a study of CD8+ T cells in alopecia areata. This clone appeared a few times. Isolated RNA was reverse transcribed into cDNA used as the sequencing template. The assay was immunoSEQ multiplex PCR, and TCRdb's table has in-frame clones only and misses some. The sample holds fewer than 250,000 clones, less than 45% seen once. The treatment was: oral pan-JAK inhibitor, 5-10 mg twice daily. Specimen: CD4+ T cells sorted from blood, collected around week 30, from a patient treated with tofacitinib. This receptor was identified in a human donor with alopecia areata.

CDR3 region: CASSLDAREEKLFF. As DNA, the CDR3 is TGTGCCAGCAGCTTAGACGCCAGGGAGGAAAAACTGTTTTTT. V and J are TRBV7-3 and TRBJ1-4; a possible D gene is TRBD1 (5 bases). Trimming stripped 2 bases from V and 8 bases from J, with 12 bases between. Germline CDR1 and CDR2: SGHTA and FQGTGA. The CDR3 runs 14 residues.